This T cell receptor beta chain was identified during a study of tumor-infiltrating lymphocytes in localized non-small cell lung cancer. About the study: Resected tumor was paired with non-adjacent uninvolved lung from the same patient. Broader study findings: Different pieces of the same tissue were used for each assay.

By sample fraction, this clone is medium-sized. Its target is not known. Only in-frame clones appear in the TCRdb table, and some are missing; sequencing was by immunoSEQ multiplex PCR. The table includes 10,000 to 13,000 clones, around 60% detected once. The CDR3 contains 14 residues. Between the trimmed V and J ends, which lost 4 bases and 3 bases, there was a span of 9 bases. CDR1 is SNHLY, CDR2 FYNNEI, per germline. The chain employs TRBV2 and TRBJ2-2; D not certain. The specimen was lung tumor tissue. This TCR was sampled from a human donor with non-small cell lung cancer. CDR3 nucleotide sequence: TGTGCCAGCAGTGCCAGAGGCCACACCGGGGAGCTGTTTTTT. Translating gives CASSARGHTGELFF.